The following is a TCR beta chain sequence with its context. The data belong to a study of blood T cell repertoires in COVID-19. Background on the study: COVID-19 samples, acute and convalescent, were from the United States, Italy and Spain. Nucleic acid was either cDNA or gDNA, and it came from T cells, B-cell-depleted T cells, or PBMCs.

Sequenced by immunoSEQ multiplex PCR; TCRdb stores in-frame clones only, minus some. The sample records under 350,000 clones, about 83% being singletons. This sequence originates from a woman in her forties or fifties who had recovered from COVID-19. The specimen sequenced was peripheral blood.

The CDR3 region is CAIRAAGTRDTQYF. The CDR3 nucleotides are TGTGCCATCAGGGCGGCGGGAACGAGGGATACGCAGTATTTT. The chain employs TRBV10-3 and TRBJ2-3; D may be TRBD2 (6 bases). V shed 6 bases and J shed 6 bases, with 16 bases lying between them. The CDR3 contains 14 residues. Germline values: CDR1 ENHRY, CDR2 SYGVKD.